This T cell receptor beta chain stems from a study of blood T cell repertoires in COVID-19. Trimming shortened V by 1 base and J by 2 bases, and 14 bases separated the two germline ends. Germline CDR1 SGHAT, CDR2 FQNNGV. CDR3 length: 17 amino acids. Study members were between about 18 and 95 years old and lived in around 24 US regions. As originally analysed: The assay estimated nucleated cells by amplifying reference gene primers. Libraries were prepared by immunoSEQ multiplex PCR; TCRdb keeps only in-frame clonotypes and omits some of them. That table gives V, J and clone size, and the DNA gave D and trimming. The sample contains 300,000 to 350,000 clones, roughly 88% of which appear only once.

Material: PBMCs or T cells enriched from blood (not recorded which). The rearrangement uses TRBV11-2 and TRBJ1-4; a possible D gene is TRBD1 (6 bases). This TCR was sampled from a man aged 25-40 years who had recovered from COVID-19. The chain's CDR3 is CASSLVYRGATNEKLFF. Written as DNA, the CDR3 is TGTGCCAGCAGCTTAGTATATCGGGGGGCTACTAATGAAAAACTGTTTTTT.